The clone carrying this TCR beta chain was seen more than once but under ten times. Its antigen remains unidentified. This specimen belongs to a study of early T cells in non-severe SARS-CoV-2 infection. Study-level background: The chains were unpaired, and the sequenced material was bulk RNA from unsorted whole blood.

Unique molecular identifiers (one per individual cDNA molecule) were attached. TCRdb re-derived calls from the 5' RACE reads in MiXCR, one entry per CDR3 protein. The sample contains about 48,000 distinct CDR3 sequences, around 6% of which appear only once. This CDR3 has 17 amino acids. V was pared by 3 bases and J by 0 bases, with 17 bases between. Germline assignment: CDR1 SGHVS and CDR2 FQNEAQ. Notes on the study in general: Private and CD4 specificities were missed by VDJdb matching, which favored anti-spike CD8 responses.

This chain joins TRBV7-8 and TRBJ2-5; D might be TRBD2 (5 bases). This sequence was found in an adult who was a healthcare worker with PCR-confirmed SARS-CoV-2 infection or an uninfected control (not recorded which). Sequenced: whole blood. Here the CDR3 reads CASSFGLRGAYQETQYF. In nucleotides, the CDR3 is TGTGCCAGCAGCTTTGGCCTCCGGGGAGCGTACCAAGAGACCCAGTACTTC.